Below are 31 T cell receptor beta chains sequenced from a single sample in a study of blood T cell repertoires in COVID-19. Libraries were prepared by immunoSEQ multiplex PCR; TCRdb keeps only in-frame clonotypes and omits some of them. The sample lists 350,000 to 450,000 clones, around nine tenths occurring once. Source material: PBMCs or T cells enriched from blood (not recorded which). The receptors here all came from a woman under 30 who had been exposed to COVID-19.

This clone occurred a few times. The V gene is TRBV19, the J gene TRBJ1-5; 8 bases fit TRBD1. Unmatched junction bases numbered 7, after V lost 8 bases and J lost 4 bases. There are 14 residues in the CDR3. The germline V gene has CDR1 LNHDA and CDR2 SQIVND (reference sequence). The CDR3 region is CASDQQGGNQPQHF. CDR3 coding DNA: TGTGCCAGTGACCAACAGGGGGGGAATCAGCCCCAGCATTTT.

CDR3 sequence: CASRFTASGANTGELFF. In nucleotides, the CDR3 is TGTGCCAGCAGGTTTACGGCTAGCGGGGCCAACACCGGGGAGCTGTTTTTT. This chain uses TRBV7-8 with TRBJ2-2; 9 bases map to TRBD2. The CDR3 runs 17 residues. CDR1 SGHVS and CDR2 FQNEAQ come from the germline V gene. V was pared by 6 bases and J by 2 bases, with 10 bases of the junction left unmatched.

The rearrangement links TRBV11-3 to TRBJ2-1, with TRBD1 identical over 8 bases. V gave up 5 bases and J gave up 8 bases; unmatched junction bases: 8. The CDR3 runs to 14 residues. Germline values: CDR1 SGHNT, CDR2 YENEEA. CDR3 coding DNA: TGTGCCAGCAGCATAAGGACAGGGCAACATGAGCAGTTCTTC. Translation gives CASSIRTGQHEQFF.

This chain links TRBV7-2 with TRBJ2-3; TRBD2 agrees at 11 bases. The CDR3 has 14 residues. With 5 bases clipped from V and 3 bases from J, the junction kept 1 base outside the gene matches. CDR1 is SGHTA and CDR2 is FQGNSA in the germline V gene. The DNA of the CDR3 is TGTGCCAGCAGCCCTAGCGGGGGGACAGATACGCAGTATTTT. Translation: CASSPSGGTDTQYF.

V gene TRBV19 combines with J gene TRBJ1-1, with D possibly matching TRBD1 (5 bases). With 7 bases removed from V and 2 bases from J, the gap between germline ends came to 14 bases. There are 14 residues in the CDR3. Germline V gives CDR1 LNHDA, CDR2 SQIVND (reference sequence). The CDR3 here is CASNTGRINTEAFF. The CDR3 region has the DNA TGTGCCAGTAATACAGGACGGATAAACACTGAAGCTTTCTTT. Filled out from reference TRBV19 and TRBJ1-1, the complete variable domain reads DGGITQSPKYLFRKEGQNVTLSCEQNLNHDAMYWYRQDPGQGLRLIYYSQIVNDFQKGDIAEGYSVSREKKESFPLTVTSAQKNPTAFYLCASNTGRINTEAFFGQGTRLTVV.

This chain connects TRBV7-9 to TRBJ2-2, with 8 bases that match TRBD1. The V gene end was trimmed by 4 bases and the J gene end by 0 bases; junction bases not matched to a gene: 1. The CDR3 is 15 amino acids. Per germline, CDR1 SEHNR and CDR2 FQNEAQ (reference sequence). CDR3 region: CASSSQGANTGELFF. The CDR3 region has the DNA TGTGCCAGCAGCTCACAGGGGGCGAACACCGGGGAGCTGTTTTTT.

This CDR3 is CASTLDRGSYNEQFF. In nucleotides, the CDR3 is TGTGCCAGCACCCTTGACAGGGGCTCCTACAATGAGCAGTTCTTC. The chain has TRBV5-8 and TRBJ2-1; TRBD1 aligns across 8 bases. Germline CDR1 and CDR2: SGHTS and YDEGEE. The CDR3 totals 15 residues. V was clipped by 6 bases and J by 0 bases; unmatched bases: 5.

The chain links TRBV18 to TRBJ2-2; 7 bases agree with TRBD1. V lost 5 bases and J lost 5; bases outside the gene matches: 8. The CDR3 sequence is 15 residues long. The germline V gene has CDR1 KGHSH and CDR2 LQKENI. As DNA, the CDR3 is TGTGCCAGCTCAACGACAGGGCAAATAACCGGGGAGCTGTTTTTT. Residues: CASSTTGQITGELFF.

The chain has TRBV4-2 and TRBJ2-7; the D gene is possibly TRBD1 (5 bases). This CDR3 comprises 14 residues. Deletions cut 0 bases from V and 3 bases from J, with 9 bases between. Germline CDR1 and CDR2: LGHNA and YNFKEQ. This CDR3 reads CASSQERRGYEQYF. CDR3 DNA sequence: TGTGCCAGCAGCCAAGAGAGAAGGGGCTACGAGCAGTACTTC.

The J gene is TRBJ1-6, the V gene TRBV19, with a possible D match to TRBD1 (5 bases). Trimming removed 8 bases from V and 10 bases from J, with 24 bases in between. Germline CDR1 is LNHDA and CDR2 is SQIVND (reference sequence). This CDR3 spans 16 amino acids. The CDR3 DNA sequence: TGTGCCAGTGGCCGGGCAGGGAATATTCTAAGCTCACCCCTCCACTTT. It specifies CASGRAGNILSSPLHF. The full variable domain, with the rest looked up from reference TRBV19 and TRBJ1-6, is DGGITQSPKYLFRKEGQNVTLSCEQNLNHDAMYWYRQDPGQGLRLIYYSQIVNDFQKGDIAEGYSVSREKKESFPLTVTSAQKNPTAFYLCASGRAGNILSSPLHFGNGTRLTVT.

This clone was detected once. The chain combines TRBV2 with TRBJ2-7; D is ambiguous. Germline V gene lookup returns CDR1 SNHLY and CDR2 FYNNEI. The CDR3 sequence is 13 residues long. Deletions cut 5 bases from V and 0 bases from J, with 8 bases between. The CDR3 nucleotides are TGTGCCAGCAGTCTCGCTACCTCCTACGAGCAGTACTTC. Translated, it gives CASSLATSYEQYF.

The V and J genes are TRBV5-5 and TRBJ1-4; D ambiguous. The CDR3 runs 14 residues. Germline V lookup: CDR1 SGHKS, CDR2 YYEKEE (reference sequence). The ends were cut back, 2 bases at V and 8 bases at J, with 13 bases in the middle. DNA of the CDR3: TGTGCCAGCAGCTTCTCCGGAGTCCCAGAAAAACTGTTTTTT. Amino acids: CASSFSGVPEKLFF. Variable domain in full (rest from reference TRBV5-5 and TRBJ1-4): DAGVTQSPTHLIKTRGQQVTLRCSPISGHKSVSWYQQVLGQGPQFIFQYYEKEERGRGNFPDRFSARQFPNYSSELNVNALLLGDSALYLCASSFSGVPEKLFFGSGTQLSVL.

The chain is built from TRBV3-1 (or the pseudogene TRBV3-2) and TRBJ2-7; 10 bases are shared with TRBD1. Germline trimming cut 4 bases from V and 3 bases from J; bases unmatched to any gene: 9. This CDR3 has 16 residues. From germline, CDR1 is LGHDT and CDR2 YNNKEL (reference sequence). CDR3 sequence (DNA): TGTGCCAGCAGCCCGAGCCGAAGGACAGGGGGCTACGAGCAGTACTTC. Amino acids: CASSPSRRTGGYEQYF.

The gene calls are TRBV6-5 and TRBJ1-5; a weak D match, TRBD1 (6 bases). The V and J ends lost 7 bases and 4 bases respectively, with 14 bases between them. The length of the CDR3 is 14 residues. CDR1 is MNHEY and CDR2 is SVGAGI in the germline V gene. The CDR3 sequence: CASIQGPLNQPQHF. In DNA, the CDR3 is TGTGCCAGCATACAGGGACCTTTGAATCAGCCCCAGCATTTT.

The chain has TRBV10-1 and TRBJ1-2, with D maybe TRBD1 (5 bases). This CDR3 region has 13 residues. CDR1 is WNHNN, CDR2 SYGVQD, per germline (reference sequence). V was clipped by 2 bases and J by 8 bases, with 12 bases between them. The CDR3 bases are TGCGCCAGCAGTGAGGGGGGGGAAAGAGGCTACACCTTC. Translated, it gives CASSEGGERGYTF.

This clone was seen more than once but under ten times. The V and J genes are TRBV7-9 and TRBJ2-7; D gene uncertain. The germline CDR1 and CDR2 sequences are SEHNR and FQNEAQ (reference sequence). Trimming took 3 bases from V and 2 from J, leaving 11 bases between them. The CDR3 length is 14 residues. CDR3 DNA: TGTGCCAGCAGCTTCGTAGAAACTGCCTACGAGCAGTACTTC. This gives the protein CASSFVETAYEQYF. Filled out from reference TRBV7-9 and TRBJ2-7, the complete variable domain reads DTGVSQNPRHKITKRGQNVTFRCDPISEHNRLYWYRQTLGQGPEFLTYFQNEAQLEKSRLLSDRFSAERPKGSFSTLEIQRTEQGDSAMYLCASSFVETAYEQYFGPGTRLTVT.

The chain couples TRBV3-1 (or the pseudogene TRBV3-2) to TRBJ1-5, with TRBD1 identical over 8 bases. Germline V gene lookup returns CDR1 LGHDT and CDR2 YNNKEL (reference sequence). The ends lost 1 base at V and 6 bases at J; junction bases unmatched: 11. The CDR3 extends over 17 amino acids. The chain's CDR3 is CASSQAPPGTGSQPQHF. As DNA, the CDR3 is TGTGCCAGCAGCCAAGCTCCTCCCGGGACAGGTAGTCAGCCCCAGCATTTT.

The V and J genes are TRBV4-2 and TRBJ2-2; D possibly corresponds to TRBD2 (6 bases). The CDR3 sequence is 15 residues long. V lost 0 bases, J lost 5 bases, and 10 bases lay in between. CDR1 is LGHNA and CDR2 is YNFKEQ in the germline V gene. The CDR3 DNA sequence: TGTGCCAGCAGCCAAGATAGACTAGTAACCGGGGAGCTGTTTTTT. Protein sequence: CASSQDRLVTGELFF.

In nucleotides, the CDR3 is TGTGCCAGCAGCCAAGGGGGAGCTAGCGGGGCCTTGAATGAGCAGTTCTTC. Translating gives CASSQGGASGALNEQFF. The chain recombines TRBV4-2 with TRBJ2-1; 9 bases agree with TRBD2. The V and J ends lost 1 base and 7 bases, in that order; junction bases with no gene match: 11. Germline CDR1 LGHNA, CDR2 YNFKEQ. The CDR3 has 17 residues.

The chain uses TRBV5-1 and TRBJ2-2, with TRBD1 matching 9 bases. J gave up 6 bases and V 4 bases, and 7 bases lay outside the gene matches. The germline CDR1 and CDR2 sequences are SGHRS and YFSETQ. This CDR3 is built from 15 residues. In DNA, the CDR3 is TGCGCCAGCAGCCTCCCCGGGACAGGGTCCGGGGAGCTGTTTTTT. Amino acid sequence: CASSLPGTGSGELFF.

The CDR3 coding sequence is TGCAGCGGCAGGTGGGGGGTGCGGGAGCAGTTCTTC. This gives the protein CSGRWGVREQFF. This chain links TRBV29-1 with TRBJ2-1; D may be TRBD2 (6 bases). The ends were cut back, 7 bases at V and 10 bases at J, with 17 bases in the middle. Germline V gene lookup returns CDR1 SQVTM and CDR2 ANQGSEA. There are 12 residues in the CDR3.

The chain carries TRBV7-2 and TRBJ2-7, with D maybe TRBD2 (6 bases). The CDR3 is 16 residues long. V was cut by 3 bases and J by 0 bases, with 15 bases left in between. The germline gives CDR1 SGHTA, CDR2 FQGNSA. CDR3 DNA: TGTGCCAGCAGCTTCGGGCTAGCGCCCAACTCCTACGAGCAGTACTTC. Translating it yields CASSFGLAPNSYEQYF.

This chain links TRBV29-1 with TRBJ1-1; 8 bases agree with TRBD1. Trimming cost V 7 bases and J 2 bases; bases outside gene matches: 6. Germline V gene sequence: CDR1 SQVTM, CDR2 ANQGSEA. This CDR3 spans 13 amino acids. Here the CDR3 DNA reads TGCAGCGGGGTAGGACAGGGTAACACTGAAGCTTTCTTT. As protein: CSGVGQGNTEAFF. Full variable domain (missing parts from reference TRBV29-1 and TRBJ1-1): SAVISQKPSRDICQRGTSLTIQCQVDSQVTMMFWYRQQPGQSLTLIATANQGSEATYESGFVIDKFPISRPNLTFSTLTVSNMSPEDSSIYLCSGVGQGNTEAFFGQGTRLTVV.

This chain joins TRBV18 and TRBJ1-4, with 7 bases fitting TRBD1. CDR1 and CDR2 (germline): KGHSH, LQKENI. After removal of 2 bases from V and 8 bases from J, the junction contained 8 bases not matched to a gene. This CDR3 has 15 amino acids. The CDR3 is CASSPKGALGEKLFF. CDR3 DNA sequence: TGTGCCAGCTCACCAAAGGGGGCACTGGGGGAAAAACTGTTTTTT.

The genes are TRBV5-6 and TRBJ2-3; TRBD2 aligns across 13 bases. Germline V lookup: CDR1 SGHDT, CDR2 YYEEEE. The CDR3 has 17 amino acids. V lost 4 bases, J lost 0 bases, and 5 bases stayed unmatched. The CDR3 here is CASSMGTSGVSTDTQYF. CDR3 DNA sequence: TGTGCCAGCAGCATGGGGACTAGCGGGGTGAGCACAGATACGCAGTATTTT.

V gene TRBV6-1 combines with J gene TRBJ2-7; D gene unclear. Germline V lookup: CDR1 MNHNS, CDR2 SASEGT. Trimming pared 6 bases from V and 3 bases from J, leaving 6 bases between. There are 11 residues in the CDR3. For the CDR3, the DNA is TGTGCCAGCAGCCTAAACTACGAGCAGTACTTC. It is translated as CASSLNYEQYF.

The CDR3 spells CASSQPGEKLFF. DNA for the CDR3: TGTGCCAGCAGCCAGCCAGGAGAAAAACTGTTTTTT. V and J are TRBV3-1 (or the pseudogene TRBV3-2) and TRBJ1-4, with no clear D. This CDR3 is 12 amino acids long. Germline CDR1 LGHDT, CDR2 YNNKEL (reference sequence). V was cut by 3 bases and J by 8 bases, with 7 bases left in between.

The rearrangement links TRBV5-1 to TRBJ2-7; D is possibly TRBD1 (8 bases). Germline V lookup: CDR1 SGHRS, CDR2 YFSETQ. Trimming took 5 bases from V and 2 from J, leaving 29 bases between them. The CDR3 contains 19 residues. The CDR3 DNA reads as TGCGCCAGCAGTTTAATCCAGGGGGCATCAAGCGGGAAGACCTACGAGCAGTACTTC. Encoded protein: CASSLIQGASSGKTYEQYF.

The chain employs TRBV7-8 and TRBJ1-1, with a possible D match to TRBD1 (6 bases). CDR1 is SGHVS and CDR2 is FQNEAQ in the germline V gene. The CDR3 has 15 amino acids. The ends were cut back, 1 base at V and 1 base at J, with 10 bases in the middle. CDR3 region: CASSLEGGRNTEAFF. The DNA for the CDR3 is TGTGCCAGCAGCTTAGAGGGGGGGCGGAACACTGAAGCTTTCTTT.

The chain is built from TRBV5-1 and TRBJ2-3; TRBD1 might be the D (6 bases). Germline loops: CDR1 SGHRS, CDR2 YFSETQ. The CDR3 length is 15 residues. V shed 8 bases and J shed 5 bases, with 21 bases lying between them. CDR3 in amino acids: CASSDEGQGRDTQYF. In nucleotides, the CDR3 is TGCGCCAGTTCGGACGAGGGGCAGGGGAGAGATACGCAGTATTTT.

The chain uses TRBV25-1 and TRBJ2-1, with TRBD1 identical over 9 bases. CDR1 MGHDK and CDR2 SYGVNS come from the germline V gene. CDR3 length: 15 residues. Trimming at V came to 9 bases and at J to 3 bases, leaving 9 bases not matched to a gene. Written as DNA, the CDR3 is TGTGCCAGGGATCCGGGACAGGGTATCTACAATGAGCAGTTCTTC. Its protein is CARDPGQGIYNEQFF.